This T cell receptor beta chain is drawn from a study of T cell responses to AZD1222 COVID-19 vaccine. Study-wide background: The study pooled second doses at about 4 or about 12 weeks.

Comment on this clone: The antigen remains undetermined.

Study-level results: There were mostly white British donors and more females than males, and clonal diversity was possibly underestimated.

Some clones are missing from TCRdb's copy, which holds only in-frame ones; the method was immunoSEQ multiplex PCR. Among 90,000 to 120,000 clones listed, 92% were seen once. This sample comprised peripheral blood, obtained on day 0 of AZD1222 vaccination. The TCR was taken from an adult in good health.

CDR3 loop: CASSLAGTRNEQFF. The DNA of the CDR3 is TGTGCCAGCAGCTTAGCCGGGACTCGTAATGAGCAGTTCTTC. The chain carries TRBV7-2 and TRBJ2-1; possible D gene TRBD2, 6 bases. CDR1 is SGHTA and CDR2 is FQGNSA in the germline V gene. The CDR3 contains 14 residues. Trimming left V 0 bases short and J 7 bases short, with 10 bases between.